This passage covers 20 T cell receptor beta chains from one sample sequenced in a study of CD8 T cells in ankylosing spondylitis. Findings and limits, study-wide: Characteristic of ankylosing spondylitis blood, it appeared, was a TCR beta motif comprising eight highly homologous variants.

The antigens these receptors bind are not known. A single record per CDR3 protein comes from TCRdb applying MiXCR to the 5' RACE reads. The sample includes about 700,000 distinct CDR3 sequences, under 20% seen only once; the top ten take 15% to 20%. Input material: blood, either unsorted or a sorted T cell fraction (not recorded which). These receptor sequences come from a male donor with ankylosing spondylitis.

This clonotype was found a few times. The V gene is TRBV7-9, the J gene TRBJ2-1; possibly TRBD1 for D (6 bases). Germline CDR1 SEHNR, CDR2 FQNEAQ (reference sequence). V lost 1 base, J lost 9 bases, and 16 bases lay in between. The CDR3 length is 15 residues. CDR3 in amino acids: CASSLGGHGTAEQFF. The CDR3 coding sequence is TGTGCCAGCAGCTTAGGGGGGCACGGCACGGCTGAGCAGTTCTTC.

This clonotype was seen only a few times. The chain links TRBV12-3 or TRBV12-4 to TRBJ2-1; D is ambiguous. The CDR3 has 13 residues. Trimming took 3 bases from V and 7 from J, leaving 10 bases between them. As DNA, the CDR3 is TGTGCCAGCAGTTTGGTCAGTTCAAATGAGCAGTTCTTC. It specifies CASSLVSSNEQFF.

This clonotype has ten or more counts. This sequence joins TRBV14 and TRBJ2-7; 9 bases map to TRBD2. V lost 1 base, J lost 4 bases, and 14 bases stayed unmatched. Germline CDR1 is SGHDN and CDR2 is FVKESK. The CDR3 is 18 amino acids. The DNA of the CDR3 is TGTGCCAGCAGCCAAGCGGTCGCTTTAGCGGGAGAAATGTACGAGCAGTACTTC. It translates to CASSQAVALAGEMYEQYF.

This clonotype came up a few times. This rearrangement joins TRBV12-3 or TRBV12-4 to TRBJ2-7, with 10 bases that match TRBD2. The V segment lost 6 bases and the J segment 3 bases; nucleotides outside the gene matches: 5. The CDR3 is made up of 14 amino acids. CDR3 in DNA: TGTGCCAGCAGGGCCACTAGCGGGAACTACGAGCAGTACTTC. This encodes CASRATSGNYEQYF.

The chain recombines TRBV10-2 with TRBJ1-6; D not certain. Germline V lookup: CDR1 WSHSY, CDR2 SAAADI. V lost 7 bases to trimming and J lost 2 bases, with 18 bases between them. This CDR3 spans 17 amino acids. The DNA of the CDR3 is TGCGCCAGCAAGGGAGAGGGAATTAGGGCCTATAATTCACCCCTCCACTTT. This codes for CASKGEGIRAYNSPLHF.

This clonotype was detected only a few times. The rearrangement joins TRBV4-3 to TRBJ1-2; 7 bases fit TRBD1. V lost 1 base and J lost 0; bases outside the gene matches: 2. The CDR3 covers 15 residues. Germline V gene data show CDR1 as LGHNA and CDR2 as YSLEER. The CDR3 region is CASSQGQGSNYGYTF. Here the CDR3 DNA reads TGCGCCAGCAGCCAAGGACAGGGATCTAACTATGGCTACACCTTC.

There are many counts of this clonotype. The chain joins TRBV7-9 to TRBJ1-1; no definite D call. CDR1 and CDR2 from the germline V gene are SEHNR and FQNEAQ (reference sequence). Trimming shortened V by 5 bases and J by 4 bases, and 11 bases separated the two germline ends. The CDR3 loop spans 13 amino acids. CDR3 bases: TGTGCCAGCAGCATATCTCTGGGCACTGAAGCTTTCTTT. Its translation: CASSISLGTEAFF.

This sequence joins TRBV28 and TRBJ1-1; TRBD1 is a possible D gene (6 bases). V lost 7 bases, J lost 3 bases, and 15 bases lay in between. The length of the CDR3 is 14 residues. From germline, CDR1 is MDHEN and CDR2 SYDVKM. The CDR3 region is CASNSQGLYTEAFF. The CDR3 coding sequence is TGTGCCAGCAATTCGCAGGGGTTGTACACTGAAGCTTTCTTT. The full variable domain, its missing parts supplied by reference TRBV28 and TRBJ1-1, is DVKVTQSSRYLVKRTGEKVFLECVQDMDHENMFWYRQDPGLGLRLIYFSYDVKMKEKGDIPEGYSVSREKKERFSLILESASTNQTSMYLCASNSQGLYTEAFFGQGTRLTVV.

In its sample, this clonotype was seen a few times. The chain joins TRBV20-1 to TRBJ1-2, with TRBD1 matching over 9 bases. Unmatched junction bases numbered 3, after V lost 1 base and J lost 0 bases. The V gene's germline CDR1 is DFQATT and CDR2 SNEGSKA (reference sequence). The CDR3 totals 15 residues. The CDR3 nucleotides read TGCAGTGCTAGAGGGGACAGGGCCGCTAACTATGGCTACACCTTC. This sequence encodes CSARGDRAANYGYTF.

This clonotype was picked up many times. V and J are TRBV12-3 or TRBV12-4 and TRBJ1-6, with 7 bases lining up with TRBD1. Trimming removed 2 bases from V and 6 bases from J; junction bases left unmatched: 4. CDR3 size: 15 residues. CDR3 in amino acids: CASSLMDRLNSPLHF. The CDR3 DNA follows: TGTGCCAGCAGTTTAATGGACAGGCTTAATTCACCCCTCCACTTT.

V and J are TRBV3-1 and TRBJ2-3, with unresolved D. V was pared by 0 bases and J by 9 bases, with 10 bases between. This CDR3 is built from 13 residues. Germline assignment: CDR1 LGHDT and CDR2 YNNKEL (reference sequence). CDR3 residues: CASSQDAEGTQYF. DNA for the CDR3: TGTGCCAGCAGCCAAGATGCCGAAGGCACGCAGTATTTT.

With respect to this clonotype: One junction end disagrees with the germline gene, perhaps due to a read error. V usage is TRBV10-3 and J usage is TRBJ2-7, with D unclear. Germline V lookup: CDR1 ENHRY, CDR2 SYGVKD. This CDR3 contains 14 residues. The CDR3: CAISGVVSTYGQYF. The CDR3 DNA reads as TGTGCCATCAGTGGGGTCGTCAGTACCTACGGGCAGTACTTC.

The V and J genes are TRBV15 and TRBJ2-7; D remains ambiguous. The V gene lost 5 bases and the J gene lost 2 bases, with 10 bases spanning the gap. Germline loops: CDR1 LNHNV, CDR2 YYDKDF (reference sequence). The CDR3 loop spans 13 amino acids. The CDR3 coding sequence is TGTGCCACCAGCCCCAATGCCGCCTACGAGCAGTACTTC. Its translation: CATSPNAAYEQYF.

The chain recombines TRBV10-2 with TRBJ1-1; TRBD1 might be the D (5 bases). Trimming shortened V by 3 bases and J by 0 bases, and 11 bases separated the two germline ends. This CDR3 has 15 amino acids. CDR1 and CDR2 (germline): WSHSY, SAAADI. CDR3 region: CASSEPGTLNTEAFF. The CDR3, as DNA: TGCGCCAGCAGTGAACCGGGGACCCTGAACACTGAAGCTTTCTTT.

This clonotype was found a few times. The rearrangement uses TRBV10-1 and TRBJ1-5, with a possible D match to TRBD1 (5 bases). Germline loops: CDR1 WNHNN, CDR2 SYGVQD (reference sequence). Trimming shortened V by 7 bases and J by 6 bases, and 19 bases separated the two germline ends. This CDR3 region has 15 residues. In DNA, the CDR3 is TGCGCCAGCATTCAACGGGGGGGAATGAGTCAGCCCCAGCATTTT. It encodes CASIQRGGMSQPQHF.

This clonotype was detected only a few times. V gene TRBV4-1 combines with J gene TRBJ1-2, with 11 bases that match TRBD1. Trimming took 5 bases from V and 6 from J; bases not matched to a gene: 5. Germline V lookup: CDR1 MGHRA, CDR2 YSYEKL. This CDR3 has 14 residues. CDR3: CASSAVGQGDGYTF. CDR3 nucleotide sequence: TGCGCCAGCAGCGCCGTGGGACAGGGGGATGGCTACACCTTC.

This chain joins TRBV20-1 and TRBJ2-1, with 7 bases that match TRBD1. The CDR3 spans 14 residues. Trimming at V came to 5 bases and at J to 8 bases, leaving 12 bases not matched to a gene. Germline values: CDR1 DFQATT, CDR2 SNEGSKA (reference sequence). The CDR3 DNA reads as TGCAGTGCTTACCGGACAGGCGTCCGCTATGAGCAGTTCTTC. Encoded protein: CSAYRTGVRYEQFF.

The chain couples TRBV9 to TRBJ1-2; no firm D call. Germline loops: CDR1 SGDLS, CDR2 YYNGEE. Trimming cost V 0 bases and J 2 bases, with 11 bases left between them. The CDR3 totals 15 residues. The CDR3 reads CASSVVGSINYGYTF. CDR3 DNA sequence: TGTGCCAGCAGCGTAGTGGGGTCGATAAACTATGGCTACACCTTC.

This clonotype has just a few counts. V gene TRBV12-3 or TRBV12-4 combines with J gene TRBJ1-2, with no clear D. V lost 3 bases to trimming and J lost 3 bases, with 8 bases between them. CDR3 length equals 13 residues. CDR3 DNA: TGTGCCAGCAGTTTCATGCAGGACTATGGCTACACCTTC. It translates to CASSFMQDYGYTF.

A few counts support this clonotype. The V gene is TRBV20-1, the J gene TRBJ2-3; 7 bases line up with TRBD2. This CDR3 comprises 14 residues. Germline lookup yields CDR1 DFQATT and CDR2 SNEGSKA (reference sequence). Germline trimming cut 6 bases from V and 3 bases from J; bases unmatched to any gene: 9. The DNA of the CDR3 is TGCAGTGCCAAGACTGGACTAGATACAGATACGCAGTATTTT. It codes for CSAKTGLDTDTQYF.